This is a list of T cell receptor beta chains from one sample in a study of post-analysis software for immune sequencing data. TCRdb processed the PCR reads anew with MiXCR; each CDR3 protein has one entry. Altogether hundreds of thousands of distinct CDR3 sequences are present, just under 30% being singletons, with the ten largest covering about 0.5%. Sequencing was carried out using blood. Every receptor here comes from a girl aged 5-17 years with multiple sclerosis. CDR3s include the opening cysteine and the closing phenylalanine or tryptophan. The order of the fields is V gene, clone size, CDR3 length, J gene, D gene, CDR3 protein, CDR3 DNA. A D gene is named only where the DNA matches it firmly. Where a row states a size, it is once, few, many or the class of an expanded clone; other rows omit it.

v_gene: TRBV4-1; abundance: -; len: 14; j_gene: TRBJ1-2; d_gene: -; CDR3aa: CASSHETVLYGYTF; CDR3nt: TGCGCCAGCAGCCATGAGACAGTGCTCTATGGCTACACCTTC
v_gene: TRBV7-8; abundance: few; len: 15; j_gene: TRBJ1-2; d_gene: TRBD1; CDR3aa: CASSEQGTQDYGYTF; CDR3nt: TGTGCCAGCAGTGAACAGGGGACTCAGGACTATGGCTACACCTTC
v_gene: TRBV3-1; abundance: -; len: 18; j_gene: TRBJ2-6; d_gene: TRBD1; CDR3aa: CASSPTGQGTTGANVLTF; CDR3nt: TGTGCCAGCAGCCCCACGGGACAGGGGACAACAGGGGCCAACGTCCTGACTTTC
v_gene: TRBV4-3; abundance: few; len: 15; j_gene: TRBJ2-1; d_gene: -; CDR3aa: CASSQERAGGNEQFF; CDR3nt: TGCGCCAGCAGCCAAGAAAGGGCCGGTGGCAATGAGCAGTTCTTC
v_gene: TRBV27; abundance: -; len: 15; j_gene: TRBJ2-1; d_gene: TRBD2; CDR3aa: CASTSSQRGHDEQFF; CDR3nt: TGTGCCAGCACCTCTAGCCAGCGGGGTCACGATGAGCAGTTCTTC
v_gene: TRBV29-1; abundance: many; len: 11; j_gene: TRBJ2-1; d_gene: -; CDR3aa: CSVVGTEEQFF; CDR3nt: TGCAGCGTTGTTGGGACGGAGGAGCAGTTCTTC
v_gene: TRBV7-2; abundance: -; len: 13; j_gene: TRBJ1-5; d_gene: -; CDR3aa: CASAPYYGQPQHF; CDR3nt: TGTGCCAGCGCACCTTATTATGGTCAGCCCCAGCATTTT
v_gene: TRBV2; abundance: few; len: 12; j_gene: TRBJ1-2; d_gene: -; CDR3aa: CASSPGAYGYTF; CDR3nt: TGTGCCAGCAGTCCCGGGGCCTATGGCTACACCTTC
v_gene: TRBV2; abundance: -; len: 15; j_gene: TRBJ2-3; d_gene: TRBD1; CDR3aa: CASRGQGSIRDTQYF; CDR3nt: TGTGCCAGCCGCGGACAGGGGAGTATTAGAGATACGCAGTATTTT
v_gene: TRBV20-1; abundance: few; len: 16; j_gene: TRBJ2-5; d_gene: -; CDR3aa: CSASKLTGTQLETQYF; CDR3nt: TGCAGTGCTAGCAAATTAACAGGAACACAATTGGAGACCCAGTACTTC
v_gene: TRBV4-3; abundance: -; len: 16; j_gene: TRBJ2-1; d_gene: TRBD2; CDR3aa: CASSQDASGRYNEQFF; CDR3nt: TGCGCCAGCAGCCAAGATGCTAGCGGGAGGTACAATGAGCAGTTCTTC
v_gene: TRBV29-1; abundance: -; len: 12; j_gene: TRBJ2-1; d_gene: -; CDR3aa: CSVDISYNEQFF; CDR3nt: TGCAGCGTTGATATCTCCTACAATGAGCAGTTCTTC
v_gene: TRBV7-9; abundance: few; len: 12; j_gene: TRBJ2-7; d_gene: -; CDR3aa: CASSPDSSEQYF; CDR3nt: TGTGCCAGCAGCCCGGACAGCTCCGAGCAGTACTTC
v_gene: TRBV20-1; abundance: once; len: 12; j_gene: TRBJ2-7; d_gene: TRBD2; CDR3aa: CSCSGRKGEQYF; CDR3nt: TGCAGTTGCAGCGGGAGAAAGGGTGAGCAGTACTTC
v_gene: TRBV9; abundance: -; len: 14; j_gene: TRBJ1-2; d_gene: -; CDR3aa: CASSVSPGTSLYTF; CDR3nt: TGTGCCAGCAGCGTCAGTCCCGGGACCTCCCTATACACCTTC
v_gene: TRBV7-9; abundance: -; len: 15; j_gene: TRBJ1-4; d_gene: -; CDR3aa: CASSPLSGVGEKLFF; CDR3nt: TGTGCCAGCAGCCCTCTCTCAGGGGTCGGGGAAAAACTGTTTTTT
v_gene: TRBV20-1; abundance: -; len: 15; j_gene: TRBJ2-1; d_gene: TRBD2; CDR3aa: CSANYPGSGSLEQFF; CDR3nt: TGCAGTGCTAATTACCCGGGTAGCGGGAGTCTTGAGCAGTTCTTC
v_gene: TRBV20-1; abundance: -; len: 17; j_gene: TRBJ2-4; d_gene: TRBD1; CDR3aa: CSPEITGTGVAKNIQYF; CDR3nt: TGCAGCCCGGAAATAACCGGGACAGGGGTAGCCAAAAACATTCAGTACTTC
v_gene: TRBV20-1; abundance: -; len: 14; j_gene: TRBJ2-7; d_gene: TRBD2; CDR3aa: CSARDGRSSYEQYF; CDR3nt: TGCAGTGCTAGGGACGGGAGGAGCTCCTACGAGCAGTACTTC
v_gene: TRBV4-3; abundance: -; len: 18; j_gene: TRBJ2-1; d_gene: TRBD2; CDR3aa: CASSQTSGGYGSYNEQFF; CDR3nt: TGCGCCAGCAGCCAGACGAGCGGGGGGTACGGCTCCTACAATGAGCAGTTCTTC
v_gene: TRBV20-1; abundance: few; len: 17; j_gene: TRBJ2-1; d_gene: -; CDR3aa: CSARDYTGTSSYNEQFF; CDR3nt: TGCAGTGCTAGAGATTATACAGGAACGAGCTCCTACAATGAGCAGTTCTTC
v_gene: TRBV20-1; abundance: -; len: 15; j_gene: TRBJ2-5; d_gene: TRBD2; CDR3aa: CSARDKDTSGGEQYF; CDR3nt: TGCAGTGCCAGAGATAAGGATACTAGCGGGGGTGAGCAGTACTTC
v_gene: TRBV24-1; abundance: -; len: 14; j_gene: TRBJ2-7; d_gene: -; CDR3aa: CATSDSGVRNEQYF; CDR3nt: TGTGCCACCAGTGACTCGGGAGTAAGAAACGAGCAGTACTTC
v_gene: TRBV29-1; abundance: few; len: 15; j_gene: TRBJ2-2; d_gene: TRBD1; CDR3aa: CSVRGTGGSSGELFF; CDR3nt: TGCAGCGTTAGGGGGACAGGGGGCTCGTCCGGGGAGCTGTTTTTT
v_gene: TRBV7-2; abundance: -; len: 20; j_gene: TRBJ2-7; d_gene: TRBD2; CDR3aa: CASSRRPPGLAPNVAYEQYF; CDR3nt: TGTGCCAGCAGCCGCCGGCCCCCGGGACTAGCGCCCAACGTGGCCTACGAGCAGTACTTC
v_gene: TRBV27; abundance: -; len: 15; j_gene: TRBJ1-4; d_gene: TRBD1; CDR3aa: CASSLLGDSGEKLFF; CDR3nt: TGTGCCAGCAGCCTGTTAGGGGACAGTGGGGAAAAACTGTTTTTT
v_gene: TRBV4-3; abundance: few; len: 16; j_gene: TRBJ2-3; d_gene: TRBD2; CDR3aa: CATTERVAGGPDTQYF; CDR3nt: TGCGCCACCACGGAACGGGTAGCGGGAGGCCCAGATACGCAGTATTTT
v_gene: TRBV5-5; abundance: -; len: 14; j_gene: TRBJ2-7; d_gene: -; CDR3aa: CASSWGDISYEQYF; CDR3nt: TGTGCCAGCAGCTGGGGGGACATCTCCTACGAGCAGTACTTC
v_gene: TRBV7-9; abundance: few; len: 13; j_gene: TRBJ1-2; d_gene: TRBD1; CDR3aa: CAIQDRSNYGYTF; CDR3nt: TGTGCCATCCAGGACAGGTCGAACTATGGCTACACCTTC
v_gene: TRBV7-9; abundance: few; len: 11; j_gene: TRBJ2-5; d_gene: -; CDR3aa: CASSPPPAQYF; CDR3nt: TGTGCCAGCAGCCCCCCCCCGGCCCAGTACTTC
v_gene: TRBV4-1; abundance: -; len: 18; j_gene: TRBJ2-1; d_gene: TRBD1; CDR3aa: CASSQGQGARLSYNEQFF; CDR3nt: TGCGCCAGCAGCCAAGGACAGGGGGCCCGACTTTCCTACAATGAGCAGTTCTTC
v_gene: TRBV3-1; abundance: -; len: 17; j_gene: TRBJ1-2; d_gene: TRBD1; CDR3aa: CASSQRDRGWGNYGYTF; CDR3nt: TGTGCCAGCAGCCAACGGGACAGGGGCTGGGGTAACTATGGCTACACCTTC
v_gene: TRBV20-1; abundance: -; len: 15; j_gene: TRBJ2-3; d_gene: TRBD2; CDR3aa: CSASSGLVGTDTQYF; CDR3nt: TGCAGTGCTAGTTCTGGACTAGTGGGCACAGATACGCAGTATTTT
v_gene: TRBV7-2; abundance: -; len: 12; j_gene: TRBJ2-7; d_gene: -; CDR3aa: CASSTSSSEQYF; CDR3nt: TGTGCCAGCAGCACCTCTAGCTCCGAGCAGTACTTC
v_gene: TRBV7-2; abundance: many; len: 17; j_gene: TRBJ2-1; d_gene: TRBD2; CDR3aa: CASSRIFGRVSYNEQFF; CDR3nt: TGTGCCAGCAGCCGAATATTCGGGAGGGTTTCCTACAATGAGCAGTTCTTC
v_gene: TRBV5-1; abundance: -; len: 14; j_gene: TRBJ1-1; d_gene: -; CDR3aa: CASSLLGQNTEAFF; CDR3nt: TGCGCCAGCAGCTTGTTAGGCCAGAACACTGAAGCTTTCTTT
v_gene: TRBV12-3/TRBV12-4; abundance: -; len: 13; j_gene: TRBJ1-1; d_gene: -; CDR3aa: CASSFQGTSEAFF; CDR3nt: TGTGCCAGCAGTTTCCAGGGGACGTCTGAAGCTTTCTTT
v_gene: TRBV5-1; abundance: few; len: 17; j_gene: TRBJ1-2; d_gene: TRBD1; CDR3aa: CASSLGFAGQAFYGYTF; CDR3nt: TGCGCCAGCAGCTTGGGGTTTGCGGGACAGGCGTTCTATGGCTACACCTTC
v_gene: TRBV5-6; abundance: -; len: 15; j_gene: TRBJ2-1; d_gene: TRBD2; CDR3aa: CASSLGPGGYNEQFF; CDR3nt: TGTGCCAGCAGCTTAGGGCCGGGGGGCTACAATGAGCAGTTCTTC
v_gene: TRBV29-1; abundance: -; len: 12; j_gene: TRBJ1-2; d_gene: TRBD1; CDR3aa: CSVFGQGPGYTF; CDR3nt: TGCAGCGTCTTCGGACAGGGACCAGGCTACACCTTC
v_gene: TRBV5-1; abundance: -; len: 15; j_gene: TRBJ1-6; d_gene: -; CDR3aa: CASSLKDGIASPLHF; CDR3nt: TGCGCCAGCAGCTTAAAGGACGGGATTGCTTCACCCCTCCACTTT
v_gene: TRBV5-1; abundance: few; len: 13; j_gene: TRBJ1-4; d_gene: -; CDR3aa: CASSPAVREKLFF; CDR3nt: TGCGCCAGCAGCCCGGCGGTGAGAGAAAAACTGTTTTTT
v_gene: TRBV28; abundance: -; len: 13; j_gene: TRBJ2-7; d_gene: -; CDR3aa: CASSPVVGSEQYF; CDR3nt: TGTGCCAGCAGTCCAGTAGTCGGTTCCGAGCAGTACTTC
v_gene: TRBV7-2; abundance: -; len: 15; j_gene: TRBJ2-7; d_gene: -; CDR3aa: CASSFRIRGSYEQYF; CDR3nt: TGTGCCAGCAGCTTCCGGATCAGGGGCTCCTACGAGCAGTACTTC
v_gene: TRBV12-3/TRBV12-4; abundance: -; len: 14; j_gene: TRBJ2-7; d_gene: -; CDR3aa: CASSVQGSAYEQYF; CDR3nt: TGTGCCAGCAGTGTCCAGGGGAGCGCCTACGAGCAGTACTTC
v_gene: TRBV5-1; abundance: few; len: 12; j_gene: TRBJ2-2; d_gene: -; CDR3aa: CASSLSFGELFF; CDR3nt: TGCGCCAGCAGCTTGAGCTTCGGGGAGCTGTTTTTT